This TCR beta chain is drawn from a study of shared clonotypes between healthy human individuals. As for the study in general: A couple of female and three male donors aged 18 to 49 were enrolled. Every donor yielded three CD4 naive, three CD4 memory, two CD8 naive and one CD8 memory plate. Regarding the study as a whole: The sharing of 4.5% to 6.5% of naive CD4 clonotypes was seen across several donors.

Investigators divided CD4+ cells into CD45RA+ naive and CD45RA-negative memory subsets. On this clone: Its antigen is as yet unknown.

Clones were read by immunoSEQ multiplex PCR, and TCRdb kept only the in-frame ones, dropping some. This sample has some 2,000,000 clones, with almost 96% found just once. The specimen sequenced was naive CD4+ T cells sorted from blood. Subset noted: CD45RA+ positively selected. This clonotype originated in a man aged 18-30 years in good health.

The CDR3 sequence: CASSAVDTQYF. The DNA of the CDR3 is TGTGCCAGCAGTGCCGTAGATACGCAGTATTTT. The chain joins TRBV2 to TRBJ2-3; the D is unclear. The V gene lost 4 bases and the J gene lost 5 bases, with 4 bases spanning the gap. The length of the CDR3 is 11 residues. Per germline, CDR1 SNHLY and CDR2 FYNNEI.